These 16 T cell receptor beta chains came from one sample sequenced in a study of Ad26.COV2.S vaccination and SARS-CoV-2 variants. Treatment defined: about 20 received Ad26.COV2.S at low or high dose, single or two shots; roughly 5 received placebo; per-sample allocation not given. Following the first vaccine or placebo injection, samples were taken on day 63. Here immunoSEQ multiplex PCR was the method, and the copy in TCRdb shows in-frame clones only, minus some. This table has 200,000 to 250,000 clones, approximately 88% appearing once. This sample comprised peripheral blood, obtained in a trial of Ad26.COV2.S vaccine versus placebo. These receptors all come from a person between 18 and 65 years old who received the Ad26.COV2.S COVID-19 vaccine or a placebo.

V is TRBV7-2 and J is TRBJ2-7, with D maybe TRBD2 (6 bases). Between the trimmed V and J ends, which lost 4 bases and 2 bases, there was a span of 18 bases. Germline V gene data show CDR1 as SGHTA and CDR2 as FQGNSA. This CDR3 has 16 amino acids. CDR3 sequence: CASSSQGVGSAYEQYF. DNA for the CDR3: TGTGCCAGCAGCTCCCAGGGAGTCGGGAGCGCCTACGAGCAGTACTTC.

The V gene is TRBV7-9, the J gene TRBJ1-1; 10 positions match TRBD1. V shed 4 bases and J 3 bases; nucleotides not matched to a gene: 8. The CDR3 extends over 16 amino acids. CDR1 and CDR2 (germline): SEHNR, FQNEAQ (reference sequence). The CDR3 DNA reads as TGTGCCAGCAGCTCGGACCTTGGGACAGGGGACACTGAAGCTTTCTTT. Amino acid sequence: CASSSDLGTGDTEAFF.

The chain combines TRBV2 with TRBJ2-2; 9 bases match TRBD2. J was trimmed by 6 bases and V by 5 bases; bases with no gene match: 7. CDR1 SNHLY and CDR2 FYNNEI come from the germline V gene. This CDR3 is 15 amino acids long. As DNA, the CDR3 is TGTGCCAGCAGTAAGAAACTAGCGGGTGCCGGGGAGCTGTTTTTT. Translation: CASSKKLAGAGELFF.

CDR3 coding DNA: TGTGCCAGCAGTTACCAGGCCAACACTGAAGCTTTCTTT. This codes for CASSYQANTEAFF. The chain carries TRBV6-5 and TRBJ1-1; D remains unclear. Germline V CDR1 and CDR2: MNHEY, SVGAGI. This CDR3 has 13 residues. Trimming stripped 2 bases from V and 2 bases from J, with 6 bases between.

This clone was picked up one time. Distinct nucleotide sequences in the sample also encode this CDR3. The V gene is TRBV2, the J gene TRBJ2-7; 9 bases match TRBD1. V lost 5 bases and J lost 2; bases outside the gene matches: 1. Germline CDR1 reads SNHLY; CDR2 reads FYNNEI. The CDR3 has 13 residues. The DNA for the CDR3 is TGTGCCAGCAGTCGACAGGGGGCCTACGAGCAGTACTTC. Amino acids: CASSRQGAYEQYF.

CDR3 bases: TGTGCCAGCAGTTTAGGCAAGTATAGCAATCAGCCCCAGCATTTT. It yields the protein CASSLGKYSNQPQHF. V and J are TRBV27 and TRBJ1-5; D call uncertain. Per germline, CDR1 MNHEY and CDR2 SMNVEV (reference sequence). V shed 2 bases and J shed 0 bases, with 8 bases lying between them. The length of the CDR3 is 15 residues.

The chain couples TRBV19 to TRBJ1-5, with 8 nucleotides matching TRBD1. Germline CDR1 and CDR2: LNHDA and SQIVND (reference sequence). The CDR3 consists of 16 residues. Trimming removed 3 bases from V and 1 base from J; junction bases left unmatched: 5. Here the CDR3 reads CASSIQGARSNQPQHF. Here the CDR3 DNA reads TGTGCCAGTAGTATTCAGGGGGCGAGGAGCAATCAGCCCCAGCATTTT. Variable domain in full (rest from reference TRBV19 and TRBJ1-5): DGGITQSPKYLFRKEGQNVTLSCEQNLNHDAMYWYRQDPGQGLRLIYYSQIVNDFQKGDIAEGYSVSREKKESFPLTVTSAQKNPTAFYLCASSIQGARSNQPQHFGDGTRLSIL.

V is TRBV9 and J is TRBJ2-7; D ambiguous. The germline V gene encodes CDR1 SGDLS and CDR2 YYNGEE. The CDR3 consists of 14 residues. V lost 1 base and J lost 0, with 8 bases in between. CDR3: CASSVRSNSYEQYF. CDR3 in DNA: TGTGCCAGCAGCGTACGCAGTAACTCCTACGAGCAGTACTTC.

This chain joins TRBV5-4 and TRBJ2-5; 8 bases fit TRBD2. Per the germline V gene, CDR1 is SGHNT and CDR2 is YYREEE (reference sequence). With V trimmed by 5 bases and J by 2 bases, 5 bases remained unmatched. There are 14 residues in the CDR3. CDR3 amino acids: CASSHSGNQETQYF. The CDR3 bases are TGTGCCAGCAGTCATAGCGGGAATCAAGAGACCCAGTACTTC.

The chain recombines TRBV18 with TRBJ1-6; D uncertain. Trimming stripped 0 bases from V and 0 bases from J, with 12 bases between. Germline assignment: CDR1 KGHSH and CDR2 LQKENI. The CDR3 has 18 residues. The CDR3 DNA reads TGTGCCAGCTCACCACCGGGGATAGGAGGCTCCTATAATTCACCCCTCCACTTT. Its translation is CASSPPGIGGSYNSPLHF.

The rearrangement links TRBV10-3 to TRBJ2-7; 8 nucleotides agree with TRBD1. The germline V gene encodes CDR1 ENHRY and CDR2 SYGVKD. This CDR3 is built from 14 residues. With V trimmed by 4 bases and J by 5 bases, 7 bases remained unmatched. For the CDR3, the DNA is TGTGCCATCAGTGCCAGGGGGCCAGCAGACGAGCAGTACTTC. Amino acids: CAISARGPADEQYF.

The chain has TRBV10-3 and TRBJ2-1, with 10 bases that match TRBD1. The CDR3 sequence is 15 residues long. Germline loops: CDR1 ENHRY, CDR2 SYGVKD. The trim removed 4 bases at V and 4 bases at J, leaving 4 bases unmatched. The CDR3 DNA reads TGTGCCATCAGTGGTGGGGGACAGGGGTACAATGAGCAGTTCTTC. This sequence encodes CAISGGGQGYNEQFF.

This clone has more than one count but fewer than ten. The chain uses TRBV10-3 and TRBJ2-1; perhaps TRBD2 as D (6 bases). Germline CDR1 reads ENHRY; CDR2 reads SYGVKD. The CDR3 runs 14 residues. V shed 10 bases and J shed 4 bases, with 17 bases lying between them. The chain's CDR3 is CATHPVSGYNEQFF. CDR3 DNA: TGTGCCACCCACCCCGTTAGCGGATACAATGAGCAGTTCTTC.

This chain connects TRBV18 to TRBJ2-1; 7 bases agree with TRBD2. There are 14 residues in the CDR3. V dropped 4 bases and J dropped 6; count of bases not matched to a gene: 6. In germline, CDR1 is KGHSH, CDR2 LQKENI. This CDR3 is CASSLEQRGNEQFF. In DNA, the CDR3 is TGTGCCAGCTCACTAGAGCAGCGGGGCAATGAGCAGTTCTTC.

The rearrangement joins TRBV15 to TRBJ1-1; 9 positions agree with TRBD1. After removal of 5 bases from V and 0 bases from J, the junction contained 7 bases not matched to a gene. CDR1 and CDR2 (germline): LNHNV, YYDKDF (reference sequence). This CDR3 contains 16 residues. Here the CDR3 reads CATSPRDRVLNTEAFF. The CDR3 region has the DNA TGTGCCACCAGCCCCCGGGACAGGGTTTTGAACACTGAAGCTTTCTTT.

This rearrangement joins TRBV5-8 to TRBJ2-5, with 8 bases aligning to TRBD2. Germline loops: CDR1 SGHTS, CDR2 YDEGEE. This CDR3 comprises 16 residues. V shed 0 bases and J 5 bases; nucleotides not matched to a gene: 9. The DNA for the CDR3 is TGTGCCAGCAGCTTGGCGACTAGCGTTCCGCGGGAGACCCAGTACTTC. This codes for CASSLATSVPRETQYF.